Reported below is one TCR beta chain. These data belong to a study of shared clonotypes between healthy human individuals. This table comes from immunoSEQ multiplex PCR, and its TCRdb copy is limited to in-frame clones, with some not included. The sample holds fewer than 200,000 clones; about 93% are singletons and the top ten take 0.067%. The healthy adult donors were HIV-negative and reported no recent acute infections or vaccinations. From germline, CDR1 is SGHNT and CDR2 YYREEE (reference sequence). This CDR3 has 14 residues. The V and J ends lost 0 bases and 5 bases respectively, with 9 bases between them.

What was sequenced was naive CD4+ T cells sorted from blood. As to subset: CD45RA+ positively selected. The TCR originated in a woman younger than 45 in good health. V gene TRBV5-4 combines with J gene TRBJ1-3, with no clear D. DNA of the CDR3: TGTGCCAGCAGCTTGGACTGGGATAGAAACACCATATATTTT. Its protein product is CASSLDWDRNTIYF.